This entry describes one T cell receptor beta chain. Sequenced by immunoSEQ multiplex PCR; TCRdb stores in-frame clones only, minus some. The sample comprises roughly 400,000 clones, 80% to 90% of which are singletons, and around 1.1% rests with the top ten. This CDR3 region has 13 residues. CDR1 GTSNPN and CDR2 SVGIG come from the germline V gene (reference sequence). Trimming took off 4 bases at V and 8 bases at J, with 17 bases between the two ends. The data stem from a study of blood T cell repertoires in COVID-19. The overall study: PBMCs, B-cell-depleted T cells, or T cells were the source of the cDNA or gDNA that made up the material.

The study counted Cohort 3 donors as recovered given two negative PCRs, clearance, or symptom resolution. This TCR was recovered from a man between 25 and 39 years old who had recovered from COVID-19. The gene calls are TRBV30 and TRBJ1-2; D gene ambiguous. Material for sequencing was PBMCs or T cells enriched from blood (not recorded which). The CDR3 region is CAWKKSGEDGYTF. CDR3 coding DNA: TGTGCCTGGAAAAAAAGTGGGGAGGACGGCTACACCTTC.